Following are 21 T cell receptor beta chains from one sample sequenced in a study of blood T cell repertoires in COVID-19 (dated by TCRdb to 2018 to 2021). The library was generated by the immunoSEQ multiplex PCR assay. This immuneACCESS table, as held by TCRdb, lists in-frame sequences with V and J called but not all clones. Of the missing ones, under half trace to an unresolved V gene in checked studies; the others have no known cause. A total of just over 350,000 clones appear in this sample, more than 85% of them only once. The ten largest clones add up to about 3% of the sample. Sequencing was performed on PBMCs or T cells enriched from blood (not recorded which). The receptors shown here come from a woman aged 25 to 39 who had recovered from COVID-19.

This chain connects TRBV3-1 (or the pseudogene TRBV3-2) to TRBJ1-4; D remains unclear. V shed 4 bases and J shed 0 bases, with 9 bases lying between them. Germline CDR1 and CDR2: LGHDT and YNNKEL (reference sequence). CDR3 size: 15 residues. CDR3 sequence (DNA): TGTGCCAGCAGCCCCGGGATCGCAACTAATGAAAAACTGTTTTTT. Amino acid sequence: CASSPGIATNEKLFF.

Details on this clone: Other DNA sequences of this sample code for an identical CDR3. The CDR3 DNA sequence: TGTGCCAGCAGCTCCAATAGACTCGAGCAGTACTTC. It codes for CASSSNRLEQYF. The chain uses TRBV7-9 and TRBJ2-7, with unresolved D. The CDR3 consists of 12 residues. The germline V gene encodes CDR1 SEHNR and CDR2 FQNEAQ (reference sequence). Trimming removed 4 bases at V and 6 bases at J, with 10 bases between.

CDR3 region: CASSLRKDSGGNGEKLFF. CDR3 DNA: TGTGCCAGCAGTCTCCGAAAAGACTCGGGGGGGAATGGTGAAAAACTGTTTTTT. The chain carries TRBV28 and TRBJ1-4, with D possibly TRBD1 on 5 matching bases. Trimming took 5 bases from V and 7 from J, leaving 26 bases between them. The CDR3 runs 18 residues. The germline CDR1 and CDR2 sequences are MDHEN and SYDVKM.

The chain couples TRBV11-2 to TRBJ2-5; TRBD1 agrees at 9 bases. V lost 5 bases to trimming and J lost 5 bases; unmatched junction nucleotides: 9. This CDR3 is 15 amino acids long. Germline V lookup: CDR1 SGHAT, CDR2 FQNNGV. For the CDR3, the DNA is TGTGCCAGCAGCCCCGGGGACAGGGCTCTCGAGACCCAGTACTTC. Its translation: CASSPGDRALETQYF.

CDR3: CASRGTGGIPEAFF. Written as DNA, the CDR3 is TGCGCCAGCAGGGGGACAGGGGGGATCCCTGAAGCTTTCTTT. V and J are TRBV5-1 and TRBJ1-1; 11 bases fit TRBD1. The germline CDR1 and CDR2 sequences are SGHRS and YFSETQ. The CDR3 runs 14 residues. Trimming removed 5 bases from V and 6 bases from J; junction bases left unmatched: 6.

This chain uses TRBV7-2 with TRBJ2-1; tentative D call: TRBD2 (6 bases). The CDR3 runs 12 residues. The germline CDR1 and CDR2 sequences are SGHTA and FQGNSA. Trimming shortened V by 0 bases and J by 9 bases, and 6 bases separated the two germline ends. The CDR3: CASSLASGEQFF. The DNA for the CDR3 is TGTGCCAGCAGCTTAGCTAGCGGTGAGCAGTTCTTC. Using reference TRBV7-2 and TRBJ2-1 for the parts outside the CDR3, the full variable domain is GAGVSQSPSNKVTEKGKDVELRCDPISGHTALYWYRQSLGQGLEFLIYFQGNSAPDKSGLPSDRFSAERTGGSVSTLTIQRTQQEDSAVYLCASSLASGEQFFGPGTRLTVL.

The chain joins TRBV11-2 to TRBJ1-2; D remains ambiguous. This CDR3 has 15 amino acids. The germline CDR1 and CDR2 sequences are SGHAT and FQNNGV. The germline V and J ends were trimmed by 0 bases and 1 base, with 9 bases remaining between them. The CDR3 sequence is CASSLEYGVNYGYTF. The CDR3, as DNA: TGTGCCAGCAGCTTAGAGTACGGGGTTAACTATGGCTACACCTTC.

This chain uses TRBV5-1 with TRBJ2-3; D is perhaps TRBD2 (5 bases). The CDR3 extends over 13 amino acids. V lost 2 bases and J lost 3, with 7 bases in between. The germline V gene encodes CDR1 SGHRS and CDR2 YFSETQ. CDR3 protein: CASSFGGTDTQYF. As DNA, the CDR3 is TGCGCCAGCAGCTTTGGCGGGACAGATACGCAGTATTTT.

The chain uses TRBV19 and TRBJ2-2, with TRBD2 as a possible D gene (6 bases). The CDR3 is 14 amino acids. The germline V gene encodes CDR1 LNHDA and CDR2 SQIVND (reference sequence). V lost 5 bases and J 7 bases, leaving 14 bases between the germline ends. This CDR3 reads CASSVGLVGGELFF. In DNA form, the CDR3 reads TGTGCCAGTAGTGTGGGACTGGTCGGCGGGGAGCTGTTTTTT.

The rearrangement uses TRBV19 and TRBJ2-7; 9 bases match TRBD1. Germline CDR1 is LNHDA and CDR2 is SQIVND (reference sequence). The length of the CDR3 is 16 residues. After removal of 5 bases from V and 3 bases from J, the junction contained 11 bases not matched to a gene. The CDR3 is CASSFSSGQGFYEQYF. The CDR3 DNA is TGTGCCAGTAGTTTCTCCTCGGGACAGGGTTTCTACGAGCAGTACTTC.

The genes are TRBV18 and TRBJ2-5, with 8 bases identical to TRBD1. From germline, CDR1 is KGHSH and CDR2 LQKENI. The CDR3 sequence is 17 residues long. V was pared by 2 bases and J by 5 bases, with 13 bases of the junction left unmatched. CDR3 in DNA: TGTGCCAGCTCACCAGTTAATAAGGCAGGGGGCGAGGAGACCCAGTACTTC. The encoded protein is CASSPVNKAGGEETQYF.

V and J are TRBV18 and TRBJ1-6; TRBD1 is a possible D gene (5 bases). From germline, CDR1 is KGHSH and CDR2 LQKENI. With 5 bases removed from V and 10 bases from J, the gap between germline ends came to 15 bases. This CDR3 region has 14 residues. CDR3 DNA sequence: TGTGCCAGCTCATCCGGGCCCCAGGGCTCACCCCTCCACTTT. Translated, it gives CASSSGPQGSPLHF.

This chain connects TRBV2 to TRBJ1-1, with unresolved D. The CDR3 is made up of 13 amino acids. Germline assignment: CDR1 SNHLY and CDR2 FYNNEI. V was shortened by 6 bases and J by 1 base, with 9 bases between the two germline ends. The chain's CDR3 is CASRKEGNTEAFF. Here the CDR3 DNA reads TGTGCCAGCAGGAAGGAGGGGAACACTGAAGCTTTCTTT. The complete variable domain, with remaining parts taken from reference TRBV2 and TRBJ1-1, reads EPEVTQTPSHQVTQMGQEVILRCVPISNHLYFYWYRQILGQKVEFLVSFYNNEISEKSEIFDDQFSVERPDGSNFTLKIRSTKLEDSAMYFCASRKEGNTEAFFGQGTRLTVV.

The V and J genes are TRBV6-4 and TRBJ2-3; unclear D gene. V gave up 2 bases and J gave up 2 bases, with 8 bases separating them. The CDR3 contains 14 residues. Germline V CDR1 and CDR2: MRHNA, SNTAGT. CDR3 coding DNA: TGTGCCAGCAGTGACGGGCCTGCCACAGATACGCAGTATTTT. Translated, it gives CASSDGPATDTQYF.

This clone occurred a few times. The chain is built from TRBV19 and TRBJ2-1, with 8 bases fitting TRBD2. Unmatched junction bases numbered 8, after V lost 0 bases and J lost 1 base. CDR1 LNHDA and CDR2 SQIVND come from the germline V gene (reference sequence). The CDR3 has 18 residues. The CDR3 region is CASSIELADWVSYNEQFF. The CDR3 DNA sequence: TGTGCCAGTAGTATAGAACTAGCGGATTGGGTTTCCTACAATGAGCAGTTCTTC.

In its sample, this clone was seen a few times. The chain carries TRBV28 and TRBJ2-7; 8 bases match TRBD1. CDR3 size: 15 residues. From germline, CDR1 is MDHEN and CDR2 SYDVKM. V shed 5 bases, J shed 5 bases, and the junction held 11 bases outside the gene matches. The CDR3 reads CASSHYQGRGHEQYF. The CDR3 nucleotides are TGTGCCAGCAGTCATTATCAGGGCAGGGGGCACGAGCAGTACTTC.

The rearrangement links TRBV11-3 to TRBJ2-7, with D tentatively TRBD2 (6 bases). The CDR3 covers 20 residues. Per the germline V gene, CDR1 is SGHNT and CDR2 is YENEEA. The germline V and J ends were trimmed by 0 bases and 0 bases, with 24 bases remaining between them. The CDR3 DNA sequence: TGTGCCAGCAGCTTAGATTGGGCAGGCCACGGGGGAATTGGCTCCTACGAGCAGTACTTC. Protein: CASSLDWAGHGGIGSYEQYF.

The chain has TRBV27 and TRBJ1-1; no reliable D call. The CDR3 loop spans 16 amino acids. Per germline, CDR1 MNHEY and CDR2 SMNVEV (reference sequence). The V end lost 8 bases, the J end lost 1 base, and 20 bases lay between the germline ends. CDR3: CASYPARELGNTEAFF. CDR3 DNA sequence: TGTGCCAGCTACCCCGCTCGGGAGCTGGGGAACACTGAAGCTTTCTTT.

The V gene is TRBV3-1 (or the pseudogene TRBV3-2), the J gene TRBJ2-7; 10 bases align to TRBD2. Trimming took 4 bases from V and 0 from J; bases not matched to a gene: 6. The CDR3 loop spans 16 amino acids. Germline CDR1 reads LGHDT; CDR2 reads YNNKEL (reference sequence). In nucleotides, the CDR3 is TGTGCCAGCAGCCCCGGACTAGCGGCGAGCTCCTACGAGCAGTACTTC. Translation gives CASSPGLAASSYEQYF.

This clone was found once. V is TRBV28 and J is TRBJ2-5, with D possibly matching TRBD1 (6 bases). V lost 7 bases to trimming and J lost 1 base, with 16 bases between them. Germline V gene lookup returns CDR1 MDHEN and CDR2 SYDVKM. The CDR3 covers 15 residues. The CDR3 region is CASTSARGFQETQYF. The CDR3 DNA reads as TGTGCCAGCACGTCAGCGAGGGGGTTCCAAGAGACCCAGTACTTC.

J is TRBJ2-6 and V is TRBV19, with D possibly being TRBD1 (6 bases). V was clipped by 5 bases and J by 2 bases, with 10 bases between them. The CDR3 sequence is 15 residues long. The germline CDR1 and CDR2 sequences are LNHDA and SQIVND (reference sequence). The CDR3 is CASSGNRAGANVLTF. The CDR3 nucleotides are TGTGCCAGTAGTGGCAACAGGGCTGGGGCCAACGTCCTGACTTTC.